These 13 T cell receptor beta chains were sequenced from one sample in a study of cytomegalovirus exposure and HLA in healthy donors. PCR primers comprised 60 Vbeta and 13 Jbeta primers. The assay was immunoSEQ multiplex PCR, and TCRdb's table has in-frame clones only and misses some. The repertoire holds some 99,000 clones, with nearly 70% as singletons. The sequenced sample was PBMCs. These receptors were collected from a woman in her seventies in good health and CMV-seropositive.

This clone occurred a few times. The J gene is TRBJ1-1, the V gene TRBV6-5, with D perhaps TRBD1 (5 bases). In germline, CDR1 is MNHEY, CDR2 SVGAGI. The germline V and J ends were trimmed by 4 bases and 7 bases, with 19 bases remaining between them. This CDR3 contains 15 residues. The CDR3 spells CASSSPHSGGGEAFF. The CDR3 DNA reads TGTGCCAGCAGTTCCCCCCATTCGGGGGGAGGTGAAGCTTTCTTT.

This sequence joins TRBV23-1 and TRBJ2-7; D perhaps matches TRBD1 (5 bases). TRBV23-1 qualifies as an ORF whose function is uncertain. With 0 bases removed from V and 6 bases from J, the gap between germline ends came to 12 bases. The CDR3 consists of 14 residues. The CDR3 spells CASSQSGRAREQYF. The CDR3 region has the DNA TGCGCCAGCAGTCAATCGGGCAGGGCCCGCGAGCAGTACTTC.

The chain uses TRBV30 and TRBJ1-4; TRBD1 matches at 8 bases. CDR1 is GTSNPN, CDR2 SVGIG, per germline (reference sequence). V shed 2 bases and J 4 bases; nucleotides not matched to a gene: 3. This CDR3 comprises 14 residues. The CDR3 nucleotides are TGTGCCTGGAGTTCCGGACAGGGTAATGAAAAACTGTTTTTT. This codes for CAWSSGQGNEKLFF.

This sequence joins TRBV4-2 and TRBJ2-1; maybe TRBD2 (6 bases). V lost 1 base, J lost 6 bases, and 16 bases lay in between. The CDR3 length is 16 residues. Looked up from germline, CDR1 is LGHNA and CDR2 is YNFKEQ. The DNA of the CDR3 is TGTGCCAGCAGCCAAGTTGCGGGGATTTCTCCCAATGAGCAGTTCTTC. Amino acids: CASSQVAGISPNEQFF.

The chain uses TRBV7-6 and TRBJ2-7, with a possible D match to TRBD2 (8 bases). CDR1 and CDR2 (germline): SGHVS, FNYEAQ. Deletions cut 6 bases from V and 2 bases from J, with 20 bases between. CDR3 length: 16 amino acids. CDR3 sequence (DNA): TGTGCCAGCAGTTCCCGGGGGGGGACAGAACCCTACGAGCAGTACTTC. Its translation: CASSSRGGTEPYEQYF.

The CDR3, as DNA: TGTGCCAGCACCCTTCAACAGGGGGCAAGAGATACGCAGTATTTT. Amino acids: CASTLQQGARDTQYF. The J gene is TRBJ2-3, the V gene TRBV11-2, with TRBD1 matching over 9 bases. V lost 7 bases to trimming and J lost 5 bases; unmatched junction nucleotides: 10. The CDR3 extends over 15 amino acids. CDR1 is SGHAT and CDR2 is FQNNGV in the germline V gene.

The rearrangement joins TRBV6-5 to TRBJ2-2; 9 positions agree with TRBD2. After removal of 6 bases from V and 6 bases from J, the junction contained 8 bases not matched to a gene. CDR1 is MNHEY, CDR2 SVGAGI, per germline. The CDR3 contains 15 residues. CDR3 amino acids: CASRGAGGSPGELFF. In DNA, the CDR3 is TGTGCCAGCAGAGGAGCGGGGGGTTCACCCGGGGAGCTGTTTTTT.

This clone was found a few times. The chain couples TRBV5-4 to TRBJ2-1, with a weak D call TRBD1 (6 bases). Trimming shortened V by 5 bases and J by 4 bases, and 10 bases separated the two germline ends. The germline V gene has CDR1 SGHNT and CDR2 YYREEE (reference sequence). This CDR3 has 13 residues. As DNA, the CDR3 is TGTGCCAGCAGGAATGGACAGTACAATGAGCAGTTCTTC. This gives the protein CASRNGQYNEQFF. The full variable domain, with the rest looked up from reference TRBV5-4 and TRBJ2-1, is ETGVTQSPTHLIKTRGQQVTLRCSSQSGHNTVSWYQQALGQGPQFIFQYYREEENGRGNFPPRFSGLQFPNYSSELNVNALELDDSALYLCASRNGQYNEQFFGPGTRLTVL.

This sequence joins TRBV11-2 and TRBJ2-6, with 9 bases aligning to TRBD1. Unmatched junction bases numbered 7, after V lost 3 bases and J lost 4 bases. The CDR3 extends over 17 amino acids. Germline CDR1 SGHAT, CDR2 FQNNGV. The CDR3 region is CASSFLQGAPGANVLTF. The CDR3 nucleotides read TGTGCCAGCAGCTTCTTACAGGGGGCGCCCGGGGCCAACGTCCTGACTTTC.

V gene TRBV29-1 combines with J gene TRBJ1-1, with a possible D match to TRBD1 (5 bases). The CDR3 runs to 14 residues. Looked up from germline, CDR1 is SQVTM and CDR2 is ANQGSEA. Trimming took off 4 bases at V and 4 bases at J, with 16 bases between the two ends. Here the CDR3 reads CSVAGGGKVTEAFF. The CDR3 DNA sequence: TGCAGCGTTGCGGGCGGGGGGAAGGTCACTGAAGCTTTCTTT.

Only a few counts were recorded for this clone. The chain recombines TRBV6-5 with TRBJ1-1; D may be TRBD1 (5 bases). V dropped 0 bases and J dropped 7 bases, with 9 bases sitting between them. The CDR3 has 13 residues. The germline V gene has CDR1 MNHEY and CDR2 SVGAGI. The CDR3 reads CASSYSMGREAFF. CDR3 DNA sequence: TGTGCCAGCAGTTACTCGATGGGGCGTGAAGCTTTCTTT.

This chain uses TRBV30 with TRBJ1-4, with TRBD1 as a possible D gene (5 bases). The germline CDR1 and CDR2 sequences are GTSNPN and SVGIG (reference sequence). The CDR3 extends over 13 amino acids. CDR3 sequence (DNA): TGTGCATCGAGCGGGGGGGGTAATGAAAAACTGTTTTTT. Translated: CASSGGGNEKLFF.

This clone was counted only a few times. This sequence joins TRBV4-1 and TRBJ2-4; D perhaps matches TRBD1 (6 bases). Germline CDR1 and CDR2: MGHRA and YSYEKL. The length of the CDR3 is 18 residues. V dropped 4 bases and J dropped 1 base, with 20 bases sitting between them. CDR3 sequence (DNA): TGCGCCAGCAGCCCCTTTGGACAGCCCGTTGACGCCAAAAACATTCAGTACTTC. This codes for CASSPFGQPVDAKNIQYF.